The 24 T cell receptor beta chains below come from one sample, sequenced in a study of beta chain features in type 1 diabetes. The antigens for these receptors are not known. Reverse transcribing all isolated RNA meant expressed TCRB transcripts were sequenced. The method was immunoSEQ multiplex PCR; TCRdb's version includes in-frame clones alone and lacks a portion of them. Seen here are about 390,000 clones, 8% to 10% observed once, and the top ten hold roughly 0.54%. General observations from the study: People with Type 1 diabetes carried modestly yet significantly shorter TCRB CDR3s in all four CD4+ subsets.

The sample consisted of central memory CD4+ T cells from blood. The source of these receptors is a man under 40 with type 1 diabetes.

A word on this clone: The same CDR3 arises from other DNA sequences in this sample as well. The chain has TRBV27 and TRBJ2-2; no definite D call. CDR1 and CDR2 (germline): MNHEY, SMNVEV (reference sequence). Deletions cut 2 bases from V and 2 bases from J, with 6 bases between. The CDR3 length is 14 residues. CDR3 in DNA: TGTGCCAGCAGTTTAGGGTATAACACCGGGGAGCTGTTTTTT. It codes for CASSLGYNTGELFF.

This clone appeared a few times. The chain uses TRBV29-1 and TRBJ1-5; TRBD1 agrees at 8 bases. The CDR3 has 13 residues. Per the germline V gene, CDR1 is SQVTM and CDR2 is ANQGSEA. Losses at the gene ends were 8 bases for V and 7 bases for J; bases not matched to a gene: 10. CDR3 sequence reads: CSYGQGSGQPQHF. In DNA form, the CDR3 reads TGCAGCTATGGACAGGGCAGCGGGCAGCCCCAGCATTTT.

This clone has only a few counts. The chain links TRBV10-3 to TRBJ2-1, with D perhaps matching TRBD1 (5 bases). V was cut by 10 bases and J by 6 bases, with 10 bases left in between. Germline loops: CDR1 ENHRY, CDR2 SYGVKD. The CDR3 sequence is 11 residues long. The CDR3 loop is CATTTVNEQFF. In DNA, the CDR3 is TGTGCCACAACGACAGTCAATGAGCAGTTCTTC.

This chain uses TRBV11-3 with TRBJ2-3; D is unresolved. The CDR3 totals 14 residues. Germline CDR1 reads SGHNT; CDR2 reads YENEEA. V lost 5 bases and J lost 0, with 9 bases in between. The CDR3 coding sequence is TGTGCCAGCAGCGCTAAGGGCAGCACAGATACGCAGTATTTT. Protein sequence: CASSAKGSTDTQYF. The whole variable domain, filled in from reference TRBV11-3 and TRBJ2-3, reads EAGVVQSPRYKIIEKKQPVAFWCNPISGHNTLYWYLQNLGQGPELLIRYENEEAVDDSQLPKDRFSAERLKGVDSTLKIQPAELGDSAVYLCASSAKGSTDTQYFGPGTRLTVL.

This clone was recorded at least ten times. The chain recombines TRBV10-3 with TRBJ2-7, with D perhaps being TRBD1 or TRBD2 (5 bases each). The CDR3 is made up of 13 amino acids. From germline, CDR1 is ENHRY and CDR2 SYGVKD. The V and J ends lost 6 bases and 6 bases respectively, with 15 bases between them. CDR3 bases: TGTGCCATCAGGAGGGACGCGGCAGGCGAGCAGTACTTC. Its protein is CAIRRDAAGEQYF.

This clone has just a few counts. The chain links TRBV28 to TRBJ2-3; D is perhaps TRBD2 (5 bases). The CDR3 covers 15 residues. V dropped 10 bases and J dropped 0 bases, with 17 bases sitting between them. Germline V lookup: CDR1 MDHEN, CDR2 SYDVKM. The CDR3 loop reads CAIVEGRDSTDTQYF. Here the CDR3 DNA reads TGTGCCATAGTCGAAGGTCGGGATAGCACAGATACGCAGTATTTT.

This clone was detected only a few times. The chain carries TRBV21-1 and TRBJ1-5; TRBD1 is taken as the D call from the table, unchecked against the DNA. TRBV21-1 is termed a pseudogene. The CDR3 consists of 17 residues. The CDR3 bases are TGTGCCAGCAGCAAAGCGTTTGAGGCAGGGGGCGATCAGCCCCAGCATTTT. Protein product: CASSKAFEAGGDQPQHF.

The chain employs TRBV19 and TRBJ2-5; TRBD1 or TRBD2 may be the D gene (5 bases each). Trimming took 9 bases from V and 3 from J, leaving 14 bases between them. The length of the CDR3 is 13 residues. The germline V gene has CDR1 LNHDA and CDR2 SQIVND (reference sequence). CDR3 in amino acids: CASGTFHEETQYF. The CDR3 nucleotides are TGTGCCAGCGGGACCTTCCATGAAGAGACCCAGTACTTC.

This clone was picked up a small number of times. The chain couples TRBV5-1 to TRBJ2-6; D is possibly TRBD2 (6 bases). The CDR3 consists of 18 residues. Between the trimmed V and J ends, which lost 0 bases and 0 bases, there was a span of 13 bases. Per the germline V gene, CDR1 is SGHRS and CDR2 is YFSETQ. The CDR3 DNA reads TGCGCCAGCAGCTTGGAAGGCGGGACTCACTCTGGGGCCAACGTCCTGACTTTC. Translating it yields CASSLEGGTHSGANVLTF.

This clone has only a few counts. This rearrangement joins TRBV4-1 to TRBJ2-2; D is possibly TRBD2 (6 bases). The CDR3 runs to 17 residues. The germline gives CDR1 MGHRA, CDR2 YSYEKL. Deletions cut 1 base from V and 1 base from J, with 13 bases between. The CDR3 is CASSQGLGGENTGELFF. Here the CDR3 DNA reads TGCGCCAGCAGCCAAGGTCTGGGCGGGGAGAACACCGGGGAGCTGTTTTTT.

This sequence joins TRBV7-2 and TRBJ2-1; 11 nucleotides match TRBD2. The CDR3 length is 17 residues. Germline loops: CDR1 SGHTA, CDR2 FQGNSA. The V segment lost 5 bases and the J segment 4 bases; nucleotides outside the gene matches: 10. CDR3 protein: CASSLLTSGAGYNEQFF. The CDR3 nucleotides read TGTGCCAGCAGCCTCCTGACTAGCGGGGCGGGTTACAATGAGCAGTTCTTC.

This clone was counted a few times. The chain combines TRBV5-1 with TRBJ2-3; D unresolved. Germline assignment: CDR1 SGHRS and CDR2 YFSETQ. This CDR3 has 15 residues. V lost 0 bases and J lost 4, with 12 bases in between. The CDR3 region has the DNA TGCGCCAGCAGCTTGGTGGGCTCCTTCGCAGATACGCAGTATTTT. Its translation: CASSLVGSFADTQYF.

This clone was observed many times. The J gene is TRBJ2-7, the V gene TRBV2; D may be TRBD1 (6 bases). Germline loops: CDR1 SNHLY, CDR2 FYNNEI. V lost 7 bases and J 1 base, leaving 20 bases between the germline ends. The CDR3 totals 16 residues. The DNA for the CDR3 is TGTGCCAGCATTCACCCGTTCAGGGGAATATCCTACGAGCAGTACTTC. It translates to CASIHPFRGISYEQYF.

This clone has more than one count but fewer than ten. This chain joins TRBV6-4 and TRBJ1-2; D remains unclear. The CDR3 spans 14 residues. Per the germline V gene, CDR1 is MRHNA and CDR2 is SNTAGT. Trimming left V 2 bases short and J 8 bases short, with 15 bases between. This CDR3 is CASSDRFRGGGYTF. CDR3 bases: TGTGCCAGCAGTGACAGGTTCCGCGGCGGGGGCTACACCTTC.

Only a few counts were recorded for this clone. The rearrangement joins TRBV11-2 to TRBJ2-7; either TRBD1 or TRBD2 may fit D (5 bases each). V lost 4 bases, J lost 2 bases, and 9 bases lay in between. Germline CDR1 and CDR2: SGHAT and FQNNGV. The CDR3 covers 13 residues. In nucleotides, the CDR3 is TGTGCCAGCAGCTACTCGGGACCCTACGAGCAGTACTTC. Encoded protein: CASSYSGPYEQYF.

The genes are TRBV19 and TRBJ1-5; perhaps TRBD1 as D (6 bases). CDR1 and CDR2 from the germline V gene are LNHDA and SQIVND (reference sequence). This CDR3 comprises 17 residues. V dropped 4 bases and J dropped 0 bases, with 16 bases sitting between them. Here the CDR3 reads CASSRRQALHSNQPQHF. As DNA, the CDR3 is TGTGCCAGTAGTAGGAGACAGGCCCTTCATAGCAATCAGCCCCAGCATTTT.

This rearrangement joins TRBV4-1 to TRBJ2-7, with D perhaps being TRBD1 or TRBD2 (5 bases each). This CDR3 spans 15 amino acids. From germline, CDR1 is MGHRA and CDR2 YSYEKL. Trimming took 1 base from V and 3 from J, leaving 13 bases between them. The CDR3 sequence: CASSQVEGNYYEQYF. The CDR3 DNA sequence: TGCGCCAGCAGCCAAGTCGAGGGGAACTACTACGAGCAGTACTTC.

This clone was seen a handful of times. This chain links TRBV9 with TRBJ2-7; the D call may be TRBD1 or TRBD2 (5 bases each). The CDR3 spans 14 residues. Germline V gene lookup returns CDR1 SGDLS and CDR2 YYNGEE. V lost 0 bases and J lost 4, with 11 bases in between. CDR3 in amino acids: CASSVAGTDYEQYF. The CDR3 nucleotides read TGTGCCAGCAGCGTAGCAGGGACGGATTACGAGCAGTACTTC.

This clone was observed once. The CDR3 DNA is TGTGCCAGCAGTTTAGCTCTAGCGGGAGACACAGATACGCAGTATTTT. This translates into CASSLALAGDTDTQYF. V is TRBV28 and J is TRBJ2-3; 10 bases are a match to TRBD2. V trimming: 2 bases; J trimming: 2 bases; junction bases outside the gene matches: 4. This CDR3 has 16 amino acids. Germline V gives CDR1 MDHEN, CDR2 SYDVKM.

This clone turned up a few times. The chain joins TRBV7-3 to TRBJ2-3; the D is unclear. Germline values: CDR1 SGHTA, CDR2 FQGTGA. The CDR3 sequence is 15 residues long. With 5 bases removed from V and 1 base from J, the gap between germline ends came to 13 bases. The CDR3 DNA reads TGTGCCAGCAGCCCCGGGTGGTCCGGCACAGATACGCAGTATTTT. Amino acids: CASSPGWSGTDTQYF.

This clone was counted ten times or more. The chain employs TRBV28 and TRBJ2-4; a weak D match, TRBD2 (6 bases). CDR1 is MDHEN, CDR2 SYDVKM, per germline. This CDR3 is 13 amino acids long. V lost 4 bases to trimming and J lost 10 bases, with 14 bases between them. DNA of the CDR3: TGTGCCAGCAGTTGGGGAGCGGGCCCGATTCAGTACTTC. It is translated as CASSWGAGPIQYF.

The table lists this clone with a few counts. The chain couples TRBV9 to TRBJ2-1; D is uncertain. The germline V and J ends were trimmed by 3 bases and 1 base, with 17 bases remaining between them. CDR3 size: 17 residues. The germline V gene has CDR1 SGDLS and CDR2 YYNGEE. The CDR3 nucleotides are TGTGCCAGCAGCGACTCCTGGCGGTCCCAGTCCTACAATGAGCAGTTCTTC. Translation: CASSDSWRSQSYNEQFF.

The chain links TRBV7-3 to TRBJ2-3, with 8 bases matching TRBD2. The CDR3 is 16 amino acids. Trimming at V came to 5 bases and at J to 6 bases, leaving 13 bases not matched to a gene. Germline V gives CDR1 SGHTA, CDR2 FQGTGA. The CDR3 loop is CASSKGASGPWDTQYF. For the CDR3, the DNA is TGTGCCAGCAGCAAAGGGGCTAGCGGGCCCTGGGATACGCAGTATTTT.

In this sample, this clone turned up a few times. The chain employs TRBV4-1 and TRBJ2-1; D is perhaps TRBD1 (6 bases). In germline, CDR1 is MGHRA, CDR2 YSYEKL. The V and J ends lost 0 bases and 9 bases respectively, with 12 bases between them. The CDR3 totals 14 residues. CDR3 amino acids: CASSQDRGRGEQFF. Written as DNA, the CDR3 is TGCGCCAGCAGCCAAGACAGGGGTAGGGGTGAGCAGTTCTTC.